At least ten counts were recorded for the clone carrying this T cell receptor (beta chain). The antigen remains undetermined. From the reads, TCRdb called clonotypes with MiXCR, one entry per CDR3 protein. The table lists fewer than 950,000 distinct CDR3 sequences, about 30% of them singletons. V lost 4 bases, J lost 8 bases, and 14 bases lay in between. CDR1 SGHNT and CDR2 YENEEA come from the germline V gene. CDR3 length: 14 amino acids. The sample belongs to a study of T cell repertoires in cytomegalovirus infection. Study-level background: An indication of both CMV infection and matching HLA type came from public TCR beta signatures.

General study results and limits: Across the ex vivo response, the dominant clonotypes were HLA-C-restricted CMV-specific TCR beta clonotypes. CMV carriers having the relevant HLA were flagged by cumulative public TCR beta family frequency.

This sequence joins TRBV11-3 and TRBJ2-2; no definite D call. The receptor was derived from a human donor in good health (CMV status not recorded). Some clones in this sample may be carry-over from other donors' samples. Specimen: cultured CD8+ T cells from PBMCs, collected from culture after CMV antigen stimulation. The CDR3 protein is CASSSPDGTGELFF. The CDR3 DNA is TGTGCCAGCAGCTCGCCGGACGGTACGGGGGAGCTGTTTTTT. Supplemented by reference TRBV11-3 and TRBJ2-2, the full variable domain reads EAGVVQSPRYKIIEKKQPVAFWCNPISGHNTLYWYLQNLGQGPELLIRYENEEAVDDSQLPKDRFSAERLKGVDSTLKIQPAELGDSAVYLCASSSPDGTGELFFGEGSRLTVL.